This T cell receptor (beta chain) is from a study of T cells in Graves' hyperthyroidism and ophthalmopathy (dated by TCRdb to about 2019). With regard to the full study: Peripheral blood samples were taken at initial diagnosis, before any treatment was given. In roughly six Graves' hyperthyroidism patients, the study also compared T-cell repertoires from thyroid tissue with T-cell repertoires from blood. The roughly 90 discovery patients were divided at random into training and test sets in a 7:3 ratio. TCR Vbeta CDR3 sequencing of around 130 peripheral blood samples (over 40 ophthalmopathy, 75 or so hyperthyroidism and around 17 progressor patients) is reported in the paper. To identify TCR V-J signatures that set the groups apart, the researchers used a discovery cohort of 100 or so patients, made up of 40 to 45 with Graves' ophthalmopathy and about 60 with stable Graves' hyperthyroidism. An independent validation cohort of under 20 hyperthyroidism patients and about 16 patients who later progressed to ophthalmopathy tested prospective prediction of ophthalmopathy. After blood sampling, hyperthyroidism patients were treated with methimazole at a starting dose of 30 mg daily, and ophthalmopathy patients were treated with high-dose intravenous methylprednisolone. The investigation overall reported the following: Sample size was not statistically predetermined, and blinding of investigators to group allocation was not performed. A model built on a 13 V-J signature distinguished ophthalmopathy from stable hyperthyroidism, reaching 85% to 90% sensitivity and 81.08% specificity in cross-validation and 80%/75% in testing. Most expanded thyroid clonotypes (frequency above 0.001) were also detected in blood, suggesting blood repertoires may reflect thyroid immune responses. In validation, the model predicted progression to ophthalmopathy a median of 6.5 months before onset, with roughly 68% sensitivity and around 76% specificity.

Reading the germline V gene gives CDR1 SQVTM and CDR2 ANQGSEA. The trim is 4 bases for V and 6 bases for J, with a gap of 13 bases between the germline ends. CDR3 length: 12 amino acids, cysteine to phenylalanine. The sequence is cut down to CDR3 DNA, 36 bases in frame from base 1. This clonotype has ten or more counts. Its specific antigen is unknown. Per-base qualities were not stored, and no clone one base away is much larger. TCR beta CDR3 regions were amplified from RNA transcripts. For the first round of RT-PCR on the TCR CDR3, the HTBI primer set was used together with the Qiagen OneStep RT-PCR kit. A second multiplex PCR round built the libraries, followed by size selection and purification. Paired-end sequencing of the libraries was performed with 100 bp reads on an Illumina HiSeq2000. The paper's processing steps were these. SOAPnuke was used to process the raw data, throwing out any read that contained adapters or uncalled bases, had a mean Phred below 15, or lacked an exact constant-primer or identifier match. High-quality paired reads were merged with COPE v1.2.5, and unique nucleotide sequences were defined as clonotypes. Clonotypes were aligned to IMGT TRBV, TRBD and TRBJ reference segments using MiTCR v1.1. Only V-J combinations with frequency above 0.0001, covering about 99% of repertoires, were analysed. A TCS score was defined as the ratio between F50 (clonal expansion) and ExV (chaos), using BLOSUM62-based TCRdist between CDR3 peptides within each V-J. Welch's t-statistics and random forest reduced fewer than 550 V-J features to roughly 13, which were used in a naive Bayes classifier (R e1071). The public reads were run again by TCRdb, first through fastp at Q25 and then through MiXCR, and only productive beta chains were kept. Rows are unified per CDR3 protein, each entry keeping the most common DNA and genes. The V and J calls and clone size come from TCRdb's table, not from the authors' own analysis. Counted in this sample were about 590,000 distinct CDR3 sequences; 12% to 15% of them appeared once. The ten biggest clones cover around 7% of the sample.

Ophthalmopathy patients had moderately to severely active disease, Clinical Activity Score of at least 3, NOSPECS grade of at least 4, and duration under 3 months. The study excluded patients with uncontrolled infections, other autoimmune diseases, pregnancy or lactation. Diagnoses were based on clinical symptoms, serum thyroxine and TRAb, thyroid ultrasound and orbital computed tomography. Ficoll-Paque density gradient centrifugation was used to isolate PBMCs from around 10 ml of fresh peripheral blood. Total RNA was extracted with Trizol reagent, and quality was checked on an Agilent 2100 Bioanalyzer.

The specimen was blood. This clonotype was sampled from a woman between 18 and 30 years old with Graves' ophthalmopathy. The chain is made from TRBV29-1 and TRBJ2-7; possibly the D gene is TRBD2, per 6 matching bases. The DNA sequence is TGCAGCGTTGTTCCCTCTAGCGTCGAGCAGTACTTC. It is translated as CSVVPSSVEQYF.